Listed here are 32 T cell receptor beta chains from one sample, sequenced in a study of post-analysis software for immune sequencing data. TCR beta cDNA libraries had unique molecular identifiers. TCRdb itself ran the PCR reads through MiXCR, one entry per CDR3 protein. This table has around 770,000 distinct CDR3 sequences, about 43% appearing once. No antigens are known for them. Overall study findings and caveats: TRBV5-6, TRBV5-1 and TRBV20-1 belonged to a set of roughly 5 TRBV segments that were more frequent in patients than controls.

The source material was blood. Source of these receptors: a girl between 5 and 17 years old with multiple sclerosis.

Written as DNA, the CDR3 is TGTGCCAGCAGTCGACAGGATAGTATTACCAGCTCCTACGAGCAGTACTTC. As protein: CASSRQDSITSSYEQYF. The rearrangement links TRBV27 to TRBJ2-7; D is perhaps TRBD1 (6 bases). CDR1 and CDR2 from the germline V gene are MNHEY and SMNVEV (reference sequence). The CDR3 covers 17 residues. Deletions cut 5 bases from V and 0 bases from J, with 20 bases between.

The gene calls are TRBV9 and TRBJ2-1; the D gene could be TRBD1 or TRBD2 (5 bases each). Trimming stripped 4 bases from V and 7 bases from J, with 12 bases between. This CDR3 contains 13 residues. Germline loops: CDR1 SGDLS, CDR2 YYNGEE. CDR3 nucleotide sequence: TGTGCCAGCAGCCCATCTGAGGGGAATGAGCAGTTCTTC. Its protein is CASSPSEGNEQFF.

V usage is TRBV12-3 or TRBV12-4 and J usage is TRBJ1-4; D is unresolved. V lost 4 bases and J lost 4, with 16 bases in between. This CDR3 region has 16 residues. This chain's CDR3 is CASSYSHSKGNEKLFF. CDR3 nucleotide sequence: TGTGCCAGCAGTTACAGCCATTCGAAGGGTAATGAAAAACTGTTTTTT.

The J gene is TRBJ1-2, the V gene TRBV19, with 7 positions matching TRBD1. V lost 6 bases, J lost 1 base, and 5 bases stayed unmatched. This CDR3 spans 14 amino acids. Germline V CDR1 and CDR2: LNHDA, SQIVND (reference sequence). Here the CDR3 DNA reads TGTGCCAGTAGGAGGACAGGCAATAACTATGGCTACACCTTC. This sequence encodes CASRRTGNNYGYTF.

The V call is TRBV6-5, the J call TRBJ2-4; no definite D call. This CDR3 comprises 14 residues. CDR1 is MNHEY and CDR2 is SVGAGI in the germline V gene. V was shortened by 4 bases and J by 9 bases, with 16 bases between the two germline ends. CDR3 region: CASSSLDNKGIQYF. CDR3 nucleotides: TGTGCCAGCAGTTCTCTAGACAATAAGGGCATTCAGTACTTC.

The rearrangement links TRBV27 to TRBJ2-7, with TRBD1 identical over 8 bases. This CDR3 comprises 15 residues. The germline gives CDR1 MNHEY, CDR2 SMNVEV (reference sequence). Unmatched junction bases numbered 8, after V lost 2 bases and J lost 5 bases. CDR3 nucleotides: TGTGCCAGCAGTTTAAAGGGACAGGACTGGCACGAGCAGTACTTC. It translates to CASSLKGQDWHEQYF.

The chain carries TRBV7-2 and TRBJ2-7; D is uncertain. In germline, CDR1 is SGHTA, CDR2 FQGNSA. Trimming pared 7 bases from V and 7 bases from J, leaving 14 bases between. The CDR3 has 12 residues. The DNA of the CDR3 is TGTGCCAGCACCCCTTACCTGGATGAGCAGTACTTC. Protein: CASTPYLDEQYF.

This clonotype showed up just a few times. J is TRBJ2-7 and V is TRBV10-3; 11 bases fit TRBD2. Germline loops: CDR1 ENHRY, CDR2 SYGVKD. This CDR3 comprises 17 residues. V was clipped by 3 bases and J by 0 bases; unmatched bases: 7. The CDR3 reads CAISDRLAGRLSYEQYF. DNA for the CDR3: TGTGCCATCAGTGATCGACTAGCGGGGCGTCTCTCCTACGAGCAGTACTTC.

As concerns this clonotype: Relative to the germline gene, one junction end is altered; a read error may explain this. This chain links TRBV18 with TRBJ2-7, with D perhaps matching TRBD2 (5 bases). Germline V CDR1 and CDR2: KGHSH, LQKENI. The length of the CDR3 is 13 residues. The CDR3 bases are TGTGCCAGCTCACCACCGGACTTCTACGGGCAGTACTTC. It yields the protein CASSPPDFYGQYF.

The chain recombines TRBV20-1 with TRBJ1-2; tentatively, D is TRBD1 (6 bases). V lost 3 bases and J lost 8, with 19 bases in between. Per the germline V gene, CDR1 is DFQATT and CDR2 is SNEGSKA (reference sequence). The CDR3 loop spans 14 amino acids. The CDR3 DNA reads TGCAGTGCTAGTCGGCCGGGGGCCGCTTCGGGCTACACCTTC. Residues: CSASRPGAASGYTF.

CDR3 sequence reads: CASSPDKGYGYTF. The CDR3 region has the DNA TGTGCCAGCAGCCCAGACAAGGGCTATGGCTACACCTTC. The chain joins TRBV12-3 or TRBV12-4 to TRBJ1-2; unclear D gene. This CDR3 is 13 amino acids long. V lost 6 bases to trimming and J lost 4 bases, with 12 bases between them.

The rearrangement joins TRBV7-2 to TRBJ2-1; D call uncertain. CDR1 SGHTA and CDR2 FQGNSA come from the germline V gene. The V end lost 1 base, the J end lost 2 bases, and 6 bases lay between the germline ends. The CDR3 spans 14 residues. CDR3 loop: CASSLGSAYNEQFF. CDR3 nucleotides: TGTGCCAGCAGCTTAGGGTCTGCCTACAATGAGCAGTTCTTC.

This clonotype is a singleton in its sample. The V gene is TRBV24-1, the J gene TRBJ2-1; unclear D gene. This CDR3 has 15 amino acids. The V end was cut by 4 bases, the J end by 4 bases, with 13 bases between. The germline gives CDR1 KGHDR, CDR2 SFDVKD. In DNA form, the CDR3 reads TGTGCCACCAGTGAGGTTGGAGAGCTTTACAATGAGCAGTTCTTC. This codes for CATSEVGELYNEQFF.

This sequence joins TRBV3-1 and TRBJ2-3, with no clear D. This CDR3 region has 15 residues. Germline CDR1 and CDR2: LGHDT and YNNKEL (reference sequence). V was clipped by 5 bases and J by 4 bases, with 16 bases between them. In DNA form, the CDR3 reads TGTGCCAGCAGCGGGATGCTGGTTGGAGCAGATACGCAGTATTTT. Its protein is CASSGMLVGADTQYF.

V gene TRBV20-1 combines with J gene TRBJ2-3; tentative D call: TRBD2 (7 bases). In germline, CDR1 is DFQATT, CDR2 SNEGSKA (reference sequence). Trimming took off 6 bases at V and 4 bases at J, with 17 bases between the two ends. The CDR3 sequence is 14 residues long. Here the CDR3 DNA reads TGCAGTGCGAGAACAGGGAGGGAGTCAGATACGCAGTATTTT. It encodes CSARTGRESDTQYF.

This chain joins TRBV3-1 and TRBJ2-7; D gene uncertain. This CDR3 has 13 amino acids. Germline loops: CDR1 LGHDT, CDR2 YNNKEL (reference sequence). Trimming removed 5 bases at V and 2 bases at J, with 10 bases between. The CDR3 spells CASSSDPTYEQYF. CDR3 in DNA: TGTGCCAGCAGCTCAGACCCAACCTACGAGCAGTACTTC.

In DNA, the CDR3 is TGTGCCAGCAGCGTAGAAACAGAAACACGGAGCTCCTACAATGAGCAGTTCTTC. Protein: CASSVETETRSSYNEQFF. This chain uses TRBV9 with TRBJ2-1; D ambiguous. Trimming cost V 0 bases and J 0 bases, with 16 bases left between them. Germline CDR1 and CDR2: SGDLS and YYNGEE. This CDR3 has 18 residues. Using reference TRBV9 and TRBJ2-1 for the parts outside the CDR3, the full variable domain is DSGVTQTPKHLITATGQRVTLRCSPRSGDLSVYWYQQSLDQGLQFLIQYYNGEERAKGNILERFSAQQFPDLHSELNLSSLELGDSALYFCASSVETETRSSYNEQFFGPGTRLTVL.

This clonotype was observed once. CDR3 residues: CASSLASSEGYTF. CDR3 coding DNA: TGTGCCAGCAGCTTAGCTTCCTCGGAGGGCTACACCTTC. This chain uses TRBV7-9 with TRBJ1-2; D uncertain. The germline gives CDR1 SEHNR, CDR2 FQNEAQ (reference sequence). This CDR3 is 13 amino acids long. V was cut by 0 bases and J by 8 bases, with 10 bases left in between.

This chain uses TRBV5-1 with TRBJ1-4; D may be TRBD1 (5 bases). V was pared by 4 bases and J by 8 bases, with 15 bases between. This CDR3 comprises 14 residues. Germline V gene sequence: CDR1 SGHRS, CDR2 YFSETQ. The CDR3 nucleotides read TGCGCCAGCAGCGGGGGACGGCAGGAGGAAAAACTGTTTTTT. Its translation is CASSGGRQEEKLFF. Combining the CDR3 with reference TRBV5-1 and TRBJ1-4 gives the whole variable domain KAGVTQTPRYLIKTRGQQVTLSCSPISGHRSVSWYQQTPGQGLQFLFEYFSETQRNKGNFPGRFSGRQFSNSRSEMNVSTLELGDSALYLCASSGGRQEEKLFFGSGTQLSVL.

Worth noting for this clonotype: A much larger clone differs from this one at a single base, so this may be a read error. The chain uses TRBV29-1 and TRBJ2-4; D may match TRBD1 or TRBD2 (5 bases each). The CDR3 extends over 13 amino acids. Germline assignment: CDR1 SQVTM and CDR2 ANQGSEA. The chain's CDR3 is CGGRATLMGEQYF. DNA of the CDR3: TGCGGCGGTAGGGCAACCCTCATGGGGGAGCAGTACTTC.

This clonotype was seen a few times. CDR3 bases: TGTGCCAGCAGCTTAGTCGCCCAGCCGGGGCTTAATGAGCAGTTCTTC. Protein product: CASSLVAQPGLNEQFF. The V call is TRBV7-9, the J call TRBJ2-1, with D possibly being TRBD1 or TRBD2 (5 bases each). This CDR3 spans 16 amino acids. Germline V lookup: CDR1 SEHNR, CDR2 FQNEAQ (reference sequence). V was clipped by 1 base and J by 7 bases, with 17 bases between them.

This chain joins TRBV3-1 and TRBJ2-7; no definite D call. The V gene's germline CDR1 is LGHDT and CDR2 YNNKEL (reference sequence). V was clipped by 1 base and J by 1 base, with 8 bases between them. This CDR3 is built from 14 residues. CDR3 bases: TGTGCCAGCAGCCAAGCAGCCACATCCTACGAGCAGTACTTC. Amino acids: CASSQAATSYEQYF.

This clonotype was recorded a few times. V gene TRBV29-1 combines with J gene TRBJ1-2, with 7 bases aligning to TRBD1. Per germline, CDR1 SQVTM and CDR2 ANQGSEA. The V segment lost 7 bases and the J segment 4 bases; nucleotides outside the gene matches: 3. The CDR3 extends over 11 amino acids. The CDR3 coding sequence is TGCAGCGCGACAGGGATCTATGGCTACACCTTC. Its protein product is CSATGIYGYTF. Full variable domain (remainder filled in from reference TRBV29-1 and TRBJ1-2): SAVISQKPSRDICQRGTSLTIQCQVDSQVTMMFWYRQQPGQSLTLIATANQGSEATYESGFVIDKFPISRPNLTFSTLTVSNMSPEDSSIYLCSATGIYGYTFGSGTRLTVV.

In its sample, this clonotype was seen a few times. This chain joins TRBV9 and TRBJ1-2; unclear D gene. Germline CDR1 and CDR2: SGDLS and YYNGEE. The CDR3 totals 10 residues. V was cut by 3 bases and J by 10 bases, with 7 bases left in between. In DNA form, the CDR3 reads TGTGCCAGCAGCGGGCCGGCCTACACCTTC. Translated, it gives CASSGPAYTF.

The chain couples TRBV4-1 to TRBJ2-4; TRBD1 matches 8 bases. The DNA end lines up better with TRBJ2-7; the J call may be wrong. The CDR3 runs 19 residues. CDR1 is MGHRA and CDR2 is YSYEKL in the germline V gene. As DNA, the CDR3 is TGCGCCAGCAGCCAAGATTCGGCCCAAGGACAGGGAGTTTCCTACGAGCAGTACTTC. This gives the protein CASSQDSAQGQGVSYEQYF.

This clonotype was counted only a few times. The chain carries TRBV7-2 and TRBJ2-3; 7 bases match TRBD2. The trim removed 5 bases at V and 8 bases at J, leaving 19 bases unmatched. CDR1 SGHTA and CDR2 FQGNSA come from the germline V gene. The CDR3 is 17 amino acids. CDR3 in DNA: TGTGCCAGCAGCCTCGCGTCTAGCGGCCCTCGGGGAGGTACGCAGTATTTT. This sequence encodes CASSLASSGPRGGTQYF.

This clonotype was seen a few times. The chain recombines TRBV20-1 with TRBJ2-7; the D gene is possibly TRBD1 (5 bases). The V and J ends lost 6 bases and 3 bases respectively, with 15 bases between them. The CDR3 covers 13 residues. Looked up from germline, CDR1 is DFQATT and CDR2 is SNEGSKA (reference sequence). The CDR3 sequence: CSAYSRGNYEQYF. In nucleotides, the CDR3 is TGCAGTGCGTATTCTAGGGGAAACTACGAGCAGTACTTC.

This clonotype was picked up many times. The chain uses TRBV7-2 and TRBJ2-4; perhaps TRBD2 as D (5 bases). The V gene's germline CDR1 is SGHTA and CDR2 FQGNSA. V was clipped by 0 bases and J by 1 base, with 7 bases between them. CDR3 size: 15 residues. The CDR3 nucleotides read TGTGCCAGCAGCTTAGCCAGAGGGGCCAAAAACATTCAGTACTTC. Amino acid sequence: CASSLARGAKNIQYF.

This clonotype turned up a few times. This rearrangement joins TRBV15 to TRBJ1-5, with a tentative D call TRBD1 (5 bases). The length of the CDR3 is 15 residues. CDR1 is LNHNV and CDR2 is YYDKDF in the germline V gene (reference sequence). The germline V and J ends were trimmed by 0 bases and 7 bases, with 13 bases remaining between them. The CDR3 coding sequence is TGTGCCACCAGCAGAGATCGGGGGAAGAGGCAGCCCCAGCATTTT. It encodes CATSRDRGKRQPQHF.

A few counts support this clonotype. The genes are TRBV12-3 or TRBV12-4 and TRBJ1-1; D call uncertain. The CDR3 runs 11 residues. V was shortened by 3 bases and J by 6 bases, with 5 bases between the two germline ends. This chain's CDR3 is CASSFRAEAFF. As DNA, the CDR3 is TGTGCCAGCAGTTTTCGGGCTGAAGCTTTCTTT.

This clonotype was seen a handful of times. The V call is TRBV12-3 or TRBV12-4, the J call TRBJ1-5; D remains unclear. The CDR3 loop spans 14 amino acids. V lost 2 bases and J lost 4, with 9 bases in between. The CDR3 here is CASSLRPENQPQHF. The CDR3 nucleotides are TGTGCCAGCAGTTTACGTCCTGAAAATCAGCCCCAGCATTTT.

The chain is built from TRBV6-5 and TRBJ1-1; D is perhaps TRBD1 (6 bases). Germline loops: CDR1 MNHEY, CDR2 SVGAGI. CDR3 length equals 12 residues. V dropped 8 bases and J dropped 11 bases, with 18 bases sitting between them. The CDR3 coding sequence is TGTGCCAGCTCCTCAACAGGGTTGGGGGCTTTCTTT. It yields the protein CASSSTGLGAFF.